The 10 T cell receptor beta chains below all came from one sample that was sequenced in a study of T cells after yellow fever vaccination. TCRdb used MiXCR to reprocess the 5' RACE reads, holding one entry per CDR3 protein. This sample has a few hundred thousand distinct CDR3 sequences, with about 4% found just once. The specimen was PBMCs, collected 5 days after the yellow fever booster vaccination. The origin of the receptors is a man younger than 35 who received the YFV17D yellow fever vaccine.

The chain combines TRBV21-1 with TRBJ2-1; the table's D call, TRBD1, was not checked against the DNA. TRBV21-1 counts as a pseudogene. This CDR3 comprises 16 residues. CDR3 bases: TGTGCCAGCAGCAGGGGCGGTTTGACAGGGGGCTGTGGGCAGTTCTTC. It is translated as CASSRGGLTGGCGQFF.

This clonotype was seen many times. As DNA, the CDR3 is TGCGCCAGCAGCTTGGGGGTTGCGGACAGGGCCAATCAGCCCCAGCATTTT. Encoded protein: CASSLGVADRANQPQHF. The chain links TRBV5-1 to TRBJ1-5; 8 nucleotides match TRBD1. Germline loops: CDR1 SGHRS, CDR2 YFSETQ. Germline trimming cut 0 bases from V and 3 bases from J; bases unmatched to any gene: 8. This CDR3 comprises 17 residues.

In its sample, this clonotype was seen many times. The chain links TRBV6-5 to TRBJ2-7; 10 positions agree with TRBD2. The germline V gene has CDR1 MNHEY and CDR2 SVGAGI. The CDR3 runs 14 residues. V shed 7 bases, J shed 4 bases, and the junction held 7 bases outside the gene matches. CDR3 residues: CASNSLAGFYEQYF. CDR3 nucleotide sequence: TGTGCCAGCAATTCACTAGCGGGGTTTTACGAGCAGTACTTC.

The V gene is TRBV14, the J gene TRBJ2-5; possibly TRBD1 for D (6 bases). Trimming left V 4 bases short and J 5 bases short, with 17 bases between. Germline lookup yields CDR1 SGHDN and CDR2 FVKESK. The CDR3 consists of 15 residues. CDR3 bases: TGTGCCAGCAGCCGGCCACAGGGTTTCGGGGAGACCCAGTACTTC. Translation: CASSRPQGFGETQYF. The full variable domain, in which reference TRBV14 and TRBJ2-5 provide the parts outside the CDR3, is EAGVTQFPSHSVIEKGQTVTLRCDPISGHDNLYWYRRVMGKEIKFLLHFVKESKQDESGMPNNRFLAERTGGTYSTLKVQPAELEDSGVYFCASSRPQGFGETQYFGPGTRLLVL.

The rearrangement uses TRBV12-3 or TRBV12-4 and TRBJ2-1, with D hard to call. V lost 8 bases and J lost 8, with 16 bases in between. The CDR3 sequence is 13 residues long. CDR3 sequence: CASRSMAGHEQFF. Written as DNA, the CDR3 is TGTGCCAGCCGGTCAATGGCCGGTCATGAGCAGTTCTTC.

This clonotype appeared many times. V is TRBV6-2 or TRBV6-3 and J is TRBJ2-1; perhaps TRBD2 as D (5 bases). Germline assignment: CDR1 MNHEY and CDR2 SVGEGT. CDR3 length: 13 residues. Deletions cut 2 bases from V and 5 bases from J, with 7 bases between. In nucleotides, the CDR3 is TGTGCCAGCAGTTACCTAGCCGACAATGAGCAGTTCTTC. Amino acid sequence: CASSYLADNEQFF.

V gene TRBV10-3 combines with J gene TRBJ1-2; D possibly corresponds to TRBD1 (5 bases). Trimming cost V 6 bases and J 8 bases, with 19 bases left between them. The CDR3 totals 14 residues. From germline, CDR1 is ENHRY and CDR2 SYGVKD. This CDR3 reads CAISLTAGSEGYTF. The CDR3 DNA follows: TGTGCCATCAGCCTCACGGCAGGGTCGGAGGGCTACACCTTC.

The chain has TRBV7-9 and TRBJ2-4; 7 positions agree with TRBD1. Germline CDR1 and CDR2: SEHNR and FQNEAQ (reference sequence). The CDR3 length is 16 residues. Trimming removed 5 bases from V and 0 bases from J; junction bases left unmatched: 7. The CDR3 loop reads CASSPTGVIAKNIQYF. In nucleotides, the CDR3 is TGTGCCAGCAGCCCCACAGGGGTTATAGCCAAAAACATTCAGTACTTC.

The chain recombines TRBV12-3 or TRBV12-4 with TRBJ2-3, with 12 nucleotides matching TRBD2. The CDR3 runs to 13 residues. V was clipped by 8 bases and J by 5 bases; unmatched bases: 2. The CDR3 region is CASGLAGRDTQYF. The CDR3 DNA is TGTGCCAGCGGACTAGCGGGGAGAGATACGCAGTATTTT.

This clonotype was observed many times. V gene TRBV12-3 or TRBV12-4 combines with J gene TRBJ1-1; 7 bases map to TRBD1. There are 12 residues in the CDR3. After removal of 10 bases from V and 4 bases from J, the junction contained 6 bases not matched to a gene. CDR3 sequence (DNA): TGTGCCACCGGACAGGTGAGCACTGAAGCTTTCTTT. This translates into CATGQVSTEAFF.